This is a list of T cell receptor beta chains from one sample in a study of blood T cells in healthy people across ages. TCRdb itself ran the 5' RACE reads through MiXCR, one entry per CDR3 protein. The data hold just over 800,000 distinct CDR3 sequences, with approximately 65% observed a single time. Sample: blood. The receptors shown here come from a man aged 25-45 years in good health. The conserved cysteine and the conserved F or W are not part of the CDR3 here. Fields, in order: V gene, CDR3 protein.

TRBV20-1	SAPGQLLNQPQH
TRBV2	ASRAGTAVYEQY
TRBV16	ASSLISTSSYNEQF
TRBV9	ASSPEASSPYEQY
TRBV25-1	ASSTGWGDYNSPLH
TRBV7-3	ASSLMGSQEQY
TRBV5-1	ASSLLSGPGWETQY
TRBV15	ATSPQRGVETQY
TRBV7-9	ASSLDGSSSTDTQY
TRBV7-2	ASSPRIIADTQY
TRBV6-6	ASKILEGNTEAF
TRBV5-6	ASGYQDTQY
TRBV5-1	ASNGDRNYEQY
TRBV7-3	ASSSPGQGNTGELF
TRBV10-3	AISDGGSTDTQY
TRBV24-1	ATSDTGLAGGEQF
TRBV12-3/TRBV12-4	ASHAGGTYEQY
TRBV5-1	ASSATDRPTDTQY
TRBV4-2	ASSQARRSNYGHT
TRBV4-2	ASSQDGREDILAKNIQY
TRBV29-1	SVGQLGWGTRGDGYT
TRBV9	ASSPSHAYEQY
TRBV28	ASSSRGMGTYNEQF
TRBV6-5	ASSYTPVPYEQY
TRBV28	ASSFHGSGGYNEQF
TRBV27	ASSLGMGETQY
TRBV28	ASTPPGLAGKDEQY
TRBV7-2	ASSLITGWNEQF
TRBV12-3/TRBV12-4	ASSLMPGSTYEQY
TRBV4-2	ASSQGGAYNEQF
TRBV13	ASSPFGGALEQF
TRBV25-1	ASSESGGAYEKLF
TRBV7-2	ASSPQGNEQF
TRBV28	ASSLGPPGGQPQH
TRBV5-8	ASSPRTSGGSPYEQY
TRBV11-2	ASSRNRGGVETQY
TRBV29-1	SVGTAGGTDTQY
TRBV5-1	ASSLDGRVNYGYT
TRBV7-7	ASSLEKTPGETQY
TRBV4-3	ASSQEFDRSGKLF
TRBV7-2	ASSLTVSYNEQF
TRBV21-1	ASSNQGQGADTQY